This TCR beta chain comes out of a study of CD8 T cells in Susac syndrome. RNA in amounts of about 0.5 to 1 ug was reverse transcribed with random hexamers. TCRdb re-derived calls from the immunoSEQ multiplex PCR reads in MiXCR, one entry per CDR3 protein. The sample lists around 140,000 distinct CDR3 sequences; 80% were seen once. V shed 4 bases, J shed 8 bases, and the junction held 9 bases outside the gene matches. Looked up from germline, CDR1 is MNHEY and CDR2 is SVGEGT. This CDR3 spans 17 amino acids. The CD8+ and CD4+ T cells were negatively isolated, with the TEMRA cells enriched by FACS. The TCR comes from a human donor with multiple sclerosis. V is TRBV6-2 or TRBV6-3 and J is TRBJ2-1; 15 positions match TRBD2. The sequenced sample was CD8+ T cells from PBMCs. The CDR3, as DNA: TGTGCCAGCAGTTCCCCGGGACTAGCGGGAGGAAAGGATGAGCAGTTCTTC. Translating it yields CASSSPGLAGGKDEQFF.